Below, 26 T cell receptor beta chains from the same sample are listed, as sequenced in a study of blood T cells in healthy people across ages. Next came a second PCR, run for about 6 to 12 cycles, which used a sample-barcoded 5' primer along with a J-beta primer mix. TCRdb independently ran MiXCR on the 5' RACE reads; one entry per CDR3 protein. The sample consists of 1.2 million to 1.5 million distinct CDR3 sequences, approximately 59% of them appearing once. Material: blood. The receptors here all came from a man between 18 and 35 years old in good health.

The rearrangement uses TRBV6-5 and TRBJ1-6, with a tentative D call TRBD1 (6 bases). This CDR3 contains 13 residues. From germline, CDR1 is MNHEY and CDR2 SVGAGI. Trimming cost V 7 bases and J 7 bases, with 11 bases left between them. For the CDR3, the DNA is TGTGCCAGCACTGGACAGCCAAATTCACCCCTCCACTTT. Translation gives CASTGQPNSPLHF.

The V and J genes are TRBV4-1 and TRBJ1-1, with a weak D call TRBD1 (5 bases). The CDR3 length is 15 residues. Germline V gene lookup returns CDR1 MGHRA and CDR2 YSYEKL. Trimming removed 3 bases from V and 4 bases from J, with 15 bases in between. The chain's CDR3 is CASSHPGGGATEAFF. CDR3 sequence (DNA): TGCGCCAGCAGCCACCCGGGGGGTGGGGCCACTGAAGCTTTCTTT.

The chain carries TRBV3-1 and TRBJ1-2; D unresolved. The CDR3 runs to 14 residues. The germline gives CDR1 LGHDT, CDR2 YNNKEL (reference sequence). V lost 3 bases and J 6 bases, leaving 14 bases between the germline ends. CDR3 region: CASSQGDKDNGYTF. In DNA, the CDR3 is TGTGCCAGCAGCCAGGGAGACAAAGACAATGGCTACACCTTC.

This chain connects TRBV7-2 to TRBJ2-7, with TRBD2 identical over 8 bases. The CDR3 extends over 16 amino acids. Germline V gene data show CDR1 as SGHTA and CDR2 as FQGNSA. The V gene end was trimmed by 4 bases and the J gene end by 1 base; junction bases not matched to a gene: 9. The CDR3 DNA sequence: TGTGCCAGCAGCTCGACTAGCGAGGGCCTGTCCTACGAGCAGTACTTC. Translating it yields CASSSTSEGLSYEQYF.

This chain uses TRBV19 with TRBJ2-2; the D call may be TRBD1 or TRBD2 (6 bases each). V lost 4 bases and J lost 0, with 15 bases in between. The germline gives CDR1 LNHDA, CDR2 SQIVND (reference sequence). CDR3 length: 17 amino acids. The CDR3 region is CASSTRRDTANTGELFF. Written as DNA, the CDR3 is TGTGCCAGTAGTACCCGGAGGGACACCGCGAACACCGGGGAGCTGTTTTTT. Looking up the rest from reference TRBV19 and TRBJ2-2 gives the full variable domain: DGGITQSPKYLFRKEGQNVTLSCEQNLNHDAMYWYRQDPGQGLRLIYYSQIVNDFQKGDIAEGYSVSREKKESFPLTVTSAQKNPTAFYLCASSTRRDTANTGELFFGEGSRLTVL.

The chain joins TRBV5-1 to TRBJ2-2; unclear D gene. The germline V and J ends were trimmed by 4 bases and 0 bases, with 13 bases remaining between them. The CDR3 is 16 amino acids. Germline assignment: CDR1 SGHRS and CDR2 YFSETQ. In DNA form, the CDR3 reads TGCGCCAGCAGCCGGGCTACAGAAGCGAACACCGGGGAGCTGTTTTTT. It codes for CASSRATEANTGELFF.

The chain carries TRBV7-8 and TRBJ2-7; D is possibly TRBD1 (5 bases). The CDR3 has 15 amino acids. Per the germline V gene, CDR1 is SGHVS and CDR2 is FQNEAQ. The germline V and J ends were trimmed by 0 bases and 0 bases, with 9 bases remaining between them. CDR3 sequence: CASSLARRDSYEQYF. CDR3 sequence (DNA): TGTGCCAGCAGCTTAGCCCGCAGGGACTCCTACGAGCAGTACTTC.

V gene TRBV20-1 combines with J gene TRBJ2-7; the match to TRBD2 covers 11 bases. Germline V gene lookup returns CDR1 DFQATT and CDR2 SNEGSKA (reference sequence). The V segment lost 3 bases and the J segment 0 bases; nucleotides outside the gene matches: 7. The CDR3 spans 16 residues. The CDR3 sequence: CSASTATSGSSYEQYF. For the CDR3, the DNA is TGCAGTGCTAGTACGGCAACTAGCGGGAGCTCCTACGAGCAGTACTTC.

The chain is built from TRBV21-1 and TRBJ2-5; the D segment call TRBD2 is taken from the table without a DNA check. TRBV21-1 represents a pseudogene. This CDR3 region has 16 residues. CDR3 amino acids: CASSKRLAGGGETQYF. CDR3 nucleotides: TGTGCCAGCAGCAAGAGGCTAGCGGGAGGGGGAGAGACCCAGTACTTC.

The V call is TRBV4-1, the J call TRBJ2-2; no definite D call. Germline V CDR1 and CDR2: MGHRA, YSYEKL. Deletions cut 5 bases from V and 6 bases from J, with 7 bases between. The CDR3 contains 12 residues. CDR3 nucleotide sequence: TGCGCCAGCAGCGAGATACCCGGGGAGCTGTTTTTT. Translated, it gives CASSEIPGELFF.

This chain connects TRBV6-5 to TRBJ1-2; unclear D gene. The V end was cut by 11 bases, the J end by 2 bases, with 12 bases between. The CDR3 has 12 amino acids. Germline V CDR1 and CDR2: MNHEY, SVGAGI. The DNA of the CDR3 is TGTGCCGCAACCGGGATCAACTATGGCTACACCTTC. It yields the protein CAATGINYGYTF.

This clonotype turned up a few times. The chain has TRBV12-3 or TRBV12-4 and TRBJ2-3; TRBD1 or TRBD2 may be the D gene (5 bases each). Between the trimmed V and J ends, which lost 2 bases and 9 bases, there was a span of 12 bases. This CDR3 spans 13 amino acids. For the CDR3, the DNA is TGTGCCAGCAGTTTAATTTCGGGGCGGACGCAGTATTTT. Amino acid sequence: CASSLISGRTQYF.

The chain couples TRBV6-1 to TRBJ2-5; D unresolved. Germline CDR1 MNHNS, CDR2 SASEGT. Trimming pared 4 bases from V and 1 base from J, leaving 13 bases between. CDR3 size: 15 residues. CDR3 sequence (DNA): TGTGCCAGCAGTGGCATCGCAATAAGCCAAGAGACCCAGTACTTC. Protein sequence: CASSGIAISQETQYF.

This clonotype was counted between two and nine times. The J gene is TRBJ1-1, the V gene TRBV10-3; D is unclear. The CDR3 covers 12 residues. CDR1 and CDR2 from the germline V gene are ENHRY and SYGVKD. V lost 5 bases and J lost 4, with 8 bases in between. The CDR3 DNA is TGTGCCATCAGTCGTCCTGGCACTGAAGCTTTCTTT. This sequence encodes CAISRPGTEAFF.

J is TRBJ1-1 and V is TRBV29-1; D may be TRBD1 (5 bases). V was trimmed by 1 base and J by 1 base, leaving 10 bases between them. This CDR3 has 14 amino acids. Germline CDR1 reads SQVTM; CDR2 reads ANQGSEA. CDR3 protein: CSVEGPGWNTEAFF. For the CDR3, the DNA is TGCAGCGTTGAAGGGCCAGGGTGGAACACTGAAGCTTTCTTT.

This sequence joins TRBV7-2 and TRBJ2-3, with TRBD1 matching over 8 bases. The germline gives CDR1 SGHTA, CDR2 FQGNSA. The CDR3 has 14 residues. J was trimmed by 1 base and V by 6 bases; bases with no gene match: 3. The CDR3 here is CASRSGQGTDTQYF. The CDR3, as DNA: TGTGCCAGCAGATCGGGACAGGGCACAGATACGCAGTATTTT.

The chain joins TRBV4-2 to TRBJ1-2; D is unclear. The V gene's germline CDR1 is LGHNA and CDR2 YNFKEQ. Deletions cut 0 bases from V and 2 bases from J, with 19 bases between. The CDR3 consists of 18 residues. CDR3 sequence: CASSQDSGVRASNYGYTF. As DNA, the CDR3 is TGTGCCAGCAGCCAAGATTCTGGAGTGAGGGCCTCGAACTATGGCTACACCTTC.

This clonotype showed up just a few times. The chain has TRBV10-3 and TRBJ2-5; 8 positions agree with TRBD2. Trimming removed 3 bases from V and 4 bases from J; junction bases left unmatched: 7. The CDR3 has 15 amino acids. Germline values: CDR1 ENHRY, CDR2 SYGVKD. CDR3 in amino acids: CAISDGRALGETQYF. The CDR3 DNA sequence: TGTGCCATCAGTGACGGGAGGGCCTTAGGAGAGACCCAGTACTTC.

This chain joins TRBV6-1 and TRBJ1-1, with D perhaps matching TRBD1 (5 bases). The V gene lost 3 bases and the J gene lost 3 bases, with 11 bases spanning the gap. The CDR3 consists of 14 residues. Germline values: CDR1 MNHNS, CDR2 SASEGT. CDR3 nucleotide sequence: TGTGCCAGCAGTGACAGGGTGTCGTACACTGAAGCTTTCTTT. This sequence encodes CASSDRVSYTEAFF.

CDR3 nucleotides: TGCAGCGCGAAGACAGGGGGGATCATGTTTTTT. Residues: CSAKTGGIMFF. The chain recombines TRBV29-1 with TRBJ1-4; TRBD1 aligns across 9 bases. CDR3 length: 11 residues. Trimming cost V 7 bases and J 15 bases; bases outside gene matches: 9. Germline CDR1 and CDR2: SQVTM and ANQGSEA.

This chain connects TRBV20-1 to TRBJ2-1; 9 bases are a match to TRBD2. The CDR3 is made up of 12 amino acids. With 5 bases clipped from V and 7 bases from J, the junction kept 3 bases outside the gene matches. Per germline, CDR1 DFQATT and CDR2 SNEGSKA (reference sequence). The CDR3 sequence: CSAWLAGNEQFF. In DNA form, the CDR3 reads TGCAGTGCTTGGCTAGCGGGGAATGAGCAGTTCTTC.

The chain is built from TRBV7-9 and TRBJ2-5, with TRBD2 as a possible D gene (5 bases). The CDR3 runs 13 residues. The V end was cut by 5 bases, the J end by 4 bases, with 11 bases between. Germline assignment: CDR1 SEHNR and CDR2 FQNEAQ (reference sequence). The DNA of the CDR3 is TGTGCCAGCAGCGAACTAGTCCTAGAGACCCAGTACTTC. It translates to CASSELVLETQYF.

V usage is TRBV2 and J usage is TRBJ2-7; tentative D call: TRBD1 (6 bases). The CDR3 sequence is 15 residues long. Germline lookup yields CDR1 SNHLY and CDR2 FYNNEI. V was trimmed by 8 bases and J by 0 bases, leaving 17 bases between them. CDR3 sequence (DNA): TGTGCCAGCCAAATTACAGGGATGTTCTCCTACGAGCAGTACTTC. Its protein is CASQITGMFSYEQYF.

This rearrangement joins TRBV12-3 or TRBV12-4 to TRBJ2-1; 8 nucleotides match TRBD2. V shed 6 bases and J 9 bases; nucleotides not matched to a gene: 7. CDR3 size: 13 residues. The DNA for the CDR3 is TGTGCCAGCAGAAATAGCGGGGCCGGTGAGCAGTTCTTC. Its translation: CASRNSGAGEQFF.

V usage is TRBV25-1 and J usage is TRBJ2-2; 8 nucleotides align to TRBD1. Germline lookup yields CDR1 MGHDK and CDR2 SYGVNS. V lost 4 bases and J lost 1; bases outside the gene matches: 2. This CDR3 comprises 15 residues. Written as DNA, the CDR3 is TGTGCCAGCAGTGCAGACAGGGGGAACACCGGGGAGCTGTTTTTT. This encodes CASSADRGNTGELFF.

Of note for this clonotype: An end of the junction differs from the germline gene, which may be a read error. V and J are TRBV4-1 and TRBJ1-2; no firm D call. The CDR3 contains 15 residues. From germline, CDR1 is MGHRA and CDR2 YSYEKL. DNA for the CDR3: TGCGTCAGCAGCCAAGAATCTGGCAGGAGCTATGGCTACACCTTC. This translates into CVSSQESGRSYGYTF.